The 30 T cell receptor beta chains presented below share a single source sample, sequenced in a study of blood T cell repertoires in COVID-19. Clones were read by immunoSEQ multiplex PCR, and TCRdb kept only the in-frame ones, dropping some. This sample carries some 26,000 clones, approximately 82% of them seen once, and the ten largest clones take roughly 71%. Sequencing input: peripheral blood. These receptors came from a man in his 70s with acute or convalescent COVID-19.

This clone was counted a single time. The DNA of the CDR3 is TGCGCCAGCAGCCCAAACTTGGCTAACTATGGCTACACCTTC. Protein product: CASSPNLANYGYTF. The chain has TRBV5-1 and TRBJ1-2; no clear D gene. V lost 4 bases to trimming and J lost 0 bases, with 10 bases between them. Germline CDR1 SGHRS, CDR2 YFSETQ. The CDR3 runs to 14 residues.

This clone was seen more than once but under ten times. This rearrangement joins TRBV28 to TRBJ2-3; 13 nucleotides agree with TRBD2. Germline trimming cut 8 bases from V and 4 bases from J; bases unmatched to any gene: 3. This CDR3 has 14 amino acids. Germline V gene data show CDR1 as MDHEN and CDR2 as SYDVKM. The DNA of the CDR3 is TGTGCCAGCGGGACTAGCGGGAACCCAGATACGCAGTATTTT. Translating it yields CASGTSGNPDTQYF.

This clone occurred a few times. This rearrangement joins TRBV5-1 to TRBJ2-1, with 14 bases aligning to TRBD2. This CDR3 is 16 amino acids long. J lost 8 bases, V lost 0 bases, and 4 bases had no gene match. Looked up from germline, CDR1 is SGHRS and CDR2 is YFSETQ. The CDR3 region is CASSLEGLAGVDEQFF. The DNA of the CDR3 is TGCGCCAGCAGCTTGGAGGGACTAGCGGGAGTGGATGAGCAGTTCTTC.

The gene calls are TRBV6-5 and TRBJ2-2; tentatively, D is TRBD1 (5 bases). Trimming removed 7 bases at V and 3 bases at J, with 12 bases between. The CDR3 covers 14 residues. The germline CDR1 and CDR2 sequences are MNHEY and SVGAGI. CDR3 in amino acids: CASTIGAYTGELFF. The CDR3 region has the DNA TGTGCCAGCACGATTGGGGCCTACACCGGGGAGCTGTTTTTT.

The V call is TRBV4-3, the J call TRBJ1-6, with D uncertain. Between the trimmed V and J ends, which lost 0 bases and 8 bases, there was a span of 8 bases. The CDR3 totals 14 residues. CDR1 LGHNA and CDR2 YSLEER come from the germline V gene. The CDR3 spells CASSQEGGYSPLHF. The CDR3 nucleotides read TGCGCCAGCAGCCAAGAGGGCGGGTATTCACCCCTCCACTTT.

V gene TRBV5-6 combines with J gene TRBJ1-6; 8 positions agree with TRBD1. The junction had 4 bases not matched to a gene; V was cut back by 4 bases and J by 7 bases. The CDR3 runs to 14 residues. Germline CDR1 is SGHDT and CDR2 is YYEEEE. The CDR3 nucleotides are TGTGCCAGCAGCCCGGACAGGGCGAATTCACCCCTCCACTTT. Translation: CASSPDRANSPLHF.

The chain is built from TRBV11-3 and TRBJ2-2, with 7 bases that match TRBD2. CDR3 length: 16 residues. Per the germline V gene, CDR1 is SGHNT and CDR2 is YENEEA. Germline trimming cut 3 bases from V and 3 bases from J; bases unmatched to any gene: 7. CDR3 DNA sequence: TGTGCCAGCAGCTTCGGCGGGAGTTTCGACACCGGGGAGCTGTTTTTT. Protein product: CASSFGGSFDTGELFF. The full variable domain, with the rest looked up from reference TRBV11-3 and TRBJ2-2, is EAGVVQSPRYKIIEKKQPVAFWCNPISGHNTLYWYLQNLGQGPELLIRYENEEAVDDSQLPKDRFSAERLKGVDSTLKIQPAELGDSAVYLCASSFGGSFDTGELFFGEGSRLTVL.

The chain has TRBV10-3 and TRBJ2-1; 7 bases agree with TRBD1. The V and J ends lost 4 bases and 15 bases, in that order; junction bases with no gene match: 12. CDR3 length: 13 amino acids. Germline lookup yields CDR1 ENHRY and CDR2 SYGVKD. The DNA of the CDR3 is TGTGCCATCAGTGTAACCGGGACAGCCTCCAGGTTCTTC. It yields the protein CAISVTGTASRFF.

This clone was found once. For the CDR3, the DNA is TGTGCCAGCAGTTTATCAGGGGGTCAGCCCCAGCATTTT. Its translation: CASSLSGGQPQHF. This chain joins TRBV27 and TRBJ1-5, with a tentative D call TRBD1 (6 bases). The germline CDR1 and CDR2 sequences are MNHEY and SMNVEV (reference sequence). V gave up 0 bases and J gave up 6 bases, with 6 bases separating them. There are 13 residues in the CDR3.

V gene TRBV10-3 combines with J gene TRBJ2-5; possibly TRBD2 for D (7 bases). Germline CDR1 is ENHRY and CDR2 is SYGVKD. The V end was cut by 7 bases, the J end by 4 bases, with 16 bases between. The CDR3 is 14 amino acids. CDR3 loop: CAIKVTGGLETQYF. CDR3 nucleotide sequence: TGTGCCATCAAGGTGACGGGGGGCCTAGAGACCCAGTACTTC.

The chain uses TRBV7-9 and TRBJ1-1, with D uncertain. V lost 2 bases and J 4 bases, leaving 11 bases between the germline ends. The CDR3 contains 14 residues. Looked up from germline, CDR1 is SEHNR and CDR2 is FQNEAQ (reference sequence). CDR3 bases: TGTGCCAGCAGCTTATTGCATGAGGGCACTGAAGCTTTCTTT. Its protein is CASSLLHEGTEAFF.

The chain employs TRBV20-1 and TRBJ1-3; D gene ambiguous. Trimming pared 3 bases from V and 14 bases from J, leaving 14 bases between. Germline values: CDR1 DFQATT, CDR2 SNEGSKA (reference sequence). The CDR3 runs 11 residues. CDR3 amino acids: CSARSLGNLYF. Here the CDR3 DNA reads TGCAGTGCTAGGTCACTAGGGAACCTATATTTT.

The chain uses TRBV6-2 or TRBV6-3 and TRBJ2-7; 11 positions match TRBD1. The CDR3 is made up of 16 amino acids. The V segment lost 0 bases and the J segment 6 bases; nucleotides outside the gene matches: 7. In germline, CDR1 is MNHEY, CDR2 SVGEGT. The CDR3 DNA sequence: TGTGCCAGCAGTTACTCGAACCCCGGGACAGGGGGCGAGCAGTACTTC. It codes for CASSYSNPGTGGEQYF.

The V gene is TRBV19, the J gene TRBJ1-4; 10 nucleotides line up with TRBD1. Germline V gene sequence: CDR1 LNHDA, CDR2 SQIVND (reference sequence). Trimming cost V 6 bases and J 1 base; bases outside gene matches: 5. The CDR3 runs to 16 residues. This CDR3 is CASRNDRGQTNEKLFF. The CDR3 DNA sequence: TGTGCCAGTAGGAACGACAGGGGGCAAACTAATGAAAAACTGTTTTTT.

The V gene is TRBV30, the J gene TRBJ1-5, with TRBD1 as a possible D gene (5 bases). Germline V lookup: CDR1 GTSNPN, CDR2 SVGIG (reference sequence). V dropped 0 bases and J dropped 7 bases, with 13 bases sitting between them. This CDR3 is 14 amino acids long. This CDR3 reads CAWSVGGTDQPQHF. The CDR3 DNA reads TGTGCCTGGAGTGTCGGGGGGACGGACCAGCCCCAGCATTTT.

The chain combines TRBV7-2 with TRBJ1-4; D gene unclear. V dropped 4 bases and J dropped 0 bases, with 6 bases sitting between them. The CDR3 sequence is 14 residues long. Germline lookup yields CDR1 SGHTA and CDR2 FQGNSA. In DNA, the CDR3 is TGTGCCAGCAGCTATCAGTCAACTAATGAAAAACTGTTTTTT. It is translated as CASSYQSTNEKLFF.

The V gene is TRBV6-5, the J gene TRBJ2-2, with TRBD1 identical over 7 bases. J was trimmed by 0 bases and V by 10 bases; bases with no gene match: 8. The CDR3 spans 15 residues. Germline V CDR1 and CDR2: MNHEY, SVGAGI. The CDR3 region has the DNA TGTGCCACCTACCGGGACAGCCCGAACACCGGGGAGCTGTTTTTT. Encoded protein: CATYRDSPNTGELFF.

This clone was observed a few times. The chain joins TRBV2 to TRBJ2-2; 8 positions agree with TRBD1. The length of the CDR3 is 14 residues. After removal of 6 bases from V and 1 base from J, the junction contained 1 base not matched to a gene. Germline V gene lookup returns CDR1 SNHLY and CDR2 FYNNEI. In DNA, the CDR3 is TGTGCCAGCAGGGACAGGGAGAACACCGGGGAGCTGTTTTTT. It codes for CASRDRENTGELFF.

This clone has ten or more counts. V and J are TRBV28 and TRBJ1-5; TRBD1 agrees at 8 bases. J lost 3 bases, V lost 6 bases, and 4 bases had no gene match. The CDR3 runs to 14 residues. CDR1 MDHEN and CDR2 SYDVKM come from the germline V gene. The CDR3 here is CASRQTGANQPQHF. The DNA for the CDR3 is TGTGCCAGCAGGCAGACAGGGGCCAATCAGCCCCAGCATTTT.

The V call is TRBV18, the J call TRBJ2-7; D is possibly TRBD1 (6 bases). Trimming took 3 bases from V and 0 from J, leaving 12 bases between them. Per the germline V gene, CDR1 is KGHSH and CDR2 is LQKENI. There are 15 residues in the CDR3. The CDR3 spells CASSPRDTLSYEQYF. CDR3 bases: TGTGCCAGCTCACCCCGGGACACCCTCTCCTACGAGCAGTACTTC.

This chain uses TRBV6-5 with TRBJ1-1; D is unclear. V lost 4 bases and J 1 base, leaving 7 bases between the germline ends. The CDR3 runs 13 residues. Germline V CDR1 and CDR2: MNHEY, SVGAGI. The CDR3 here is CASSSPGNTEAFF. The CDR3 DNA follows: TGTGCCAGCAGTTCCCCGGGGAACACTGAAGCTTTCTTT.

This clone has just one count. The chain carries TRBV27 and TRBJ1-5; possibly TRBD1 for D (5 bases). CDR1 and CDR2 (germline): MNHEY, SMNVEV (reference sequence). V was clipped by 6 bases and J by 0 bases, with 15 bases between them. The CDR3 runs 16 residues. DNA for the CDR3: TGTGCCAGCAGGCCCGGACGACAGAATAGCAATCAGCCCCAGCATTTT. Its translation is CASRPGRQNSNQPQHF.

The chain employs TRBV3-1 (or the pseudogene TRBV3-2) and TRBJ2-7; TRBD1 matches 9 bases. CDR3 length: 12 residues. V trimming: 1 base; J trimming: 12 bases; junction bases outside the gene matches: 4. Germline V CDR1 and CDR2: LGHDT, YNNKEL (reference sequence). The CDR3 loop is CASSQGTGAWYF. Here the CDR3 DNA reads TGTGCCAGCAGCCAAGGGACAGGGGCCTGGTACTTC.

The chain couples TRBV2 to TRBJ2-7; TRBD2 might be the D (5 bases). The CDR3 extends over 12 amino acids. V dropped 6 bases and J dropped 5 bases, with 11 bases sitting between them. Germline values: CDR1 SNHLY, CDR2 FYNNEI. CDR3 in amino acids: CASRDPGNEQYF. The CDR3 nucleotides are TGTGCCAGCAGAGATCCGGGAAACGAGCAGTACTTC.

The chain couples TRBV7-2 to TRBJ1-1, with TRBD1 as a possible D gene (6 bases). The CDR3 is 16 residues long. The germline CDR1 and CDR2 sequences are SGHTA and FQGNSA. The V end lost 2 bases, the J end lost 5 bases, and 18 bases lay between the germline ends. The DNA for the CDR3 is TGTGCCAGCAGCTTAAGTTCCCCAGGGGTGCGGACTGAAGCTTTCTTT. It translates to CASSLSSPGVRTEAFF.

V usage is TRBV7-2 and J usage is TRBJ1-1, with D possibly matching TRBD1 (6 bases). The CDR3 length is 14 residues. V was shortened by 5 bases and J by 4 bases, with 14 bases between the two germline ends. CDR1 and CDR2 (germline): SGHTA, FQGNSA. The CDR3 nucleotides read TGTGCCAGCAGCCCGGGACATATCAGCACTGAAGCTTTCTTT. Translation: CASSPGHISTEAFF.

V gene TRBV11-3 combines with J gene TRBJ2-2; 7 positions agree with TRBD1. In germline, CDR1 is SGHNT, CDR2 YENEEA. The CDR3 sequence is 16 residues long. V lost 4 bases, J lost 4 bases, and 9 bases stayed unmatched. CDR3 in DNA: TGTGCCAGCAGCTGGGGAACAGGGGTTGGCACCGGGGAGCTGTTTTTT. It yields the protein CASSWGTGVGTGELFF.

The rearrangement uses TRBV29-1 and TRBJ1-2, with D tentatively TRBD1 (5 bases). Germline loops: CDR1 SQVTM, CDR2 ANQGSEA. The CDR3 is 13 amino acids. V was trimmed by 4 bases and J by 7 bases, leaving 16 bases between them. In nucleotides, the CDR3 is TGCAGCGTTGCTCAGGGACGGGAGACTGGCTACACCTTC. This translates into CSVAQGRETGYTF.

The chain combines TRBV7-2 with TRBJ1-3; 7 nucleotides agree with TRBD1. CDR1 and CDR2 (germline): SGHTA, FQGNSA. The CDR3 is made up of 13 amino acids. V shed 2 bases and J 12 bases; nucleotides not matched to a gene: 7. CDR3 DNA: TGTGCCAGCAGCTTAATAGTGGGACAGCACATATATTTT. Translated: CASSLIVGQHIYF.

The CDR3 reads CASSPGLQASTDTQYF. The DNA for the CDR3 is TGTGCCAGCAGCCCGGGACTGCAGGCCAGCACAGATACGCAGTATTTT. The chain carries TRBV7-2 and TRBJ2-3, with a tentative D call TRBD2 (6 bases). The CDR3 covers 16 residues. CDR1 is SGHTA and CDR2 is FQGNSA in the germline V gene. V lost 5 bases and J lost 0, with 15 bases in between.